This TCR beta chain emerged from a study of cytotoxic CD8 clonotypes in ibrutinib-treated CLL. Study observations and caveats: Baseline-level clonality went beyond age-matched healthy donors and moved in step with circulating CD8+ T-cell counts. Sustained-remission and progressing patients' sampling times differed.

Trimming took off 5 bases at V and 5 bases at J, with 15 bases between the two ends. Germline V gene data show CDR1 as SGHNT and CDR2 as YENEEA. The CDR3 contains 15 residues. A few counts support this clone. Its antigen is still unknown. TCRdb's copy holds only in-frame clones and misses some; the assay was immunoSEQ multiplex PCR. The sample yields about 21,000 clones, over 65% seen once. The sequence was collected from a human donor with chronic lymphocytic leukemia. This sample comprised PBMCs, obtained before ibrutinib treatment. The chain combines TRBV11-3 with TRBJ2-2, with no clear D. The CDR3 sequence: CASSKSGSGTGELFF. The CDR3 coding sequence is TGTGCCAGCAGCAAATCGGGTTCTGGGACCGGGGAGCTGTTTTTT. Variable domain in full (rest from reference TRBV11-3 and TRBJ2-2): EAGVVQSPRYKIIEKKQPVAFWCNPISGHNTLYWYLQNLGQGPELLIRYENEEAVDDSQLPKDRFSAERLKGVDSTLKIQPAELGDSAVYLCASSKSGSGTGELFFGEGSRLTVL.